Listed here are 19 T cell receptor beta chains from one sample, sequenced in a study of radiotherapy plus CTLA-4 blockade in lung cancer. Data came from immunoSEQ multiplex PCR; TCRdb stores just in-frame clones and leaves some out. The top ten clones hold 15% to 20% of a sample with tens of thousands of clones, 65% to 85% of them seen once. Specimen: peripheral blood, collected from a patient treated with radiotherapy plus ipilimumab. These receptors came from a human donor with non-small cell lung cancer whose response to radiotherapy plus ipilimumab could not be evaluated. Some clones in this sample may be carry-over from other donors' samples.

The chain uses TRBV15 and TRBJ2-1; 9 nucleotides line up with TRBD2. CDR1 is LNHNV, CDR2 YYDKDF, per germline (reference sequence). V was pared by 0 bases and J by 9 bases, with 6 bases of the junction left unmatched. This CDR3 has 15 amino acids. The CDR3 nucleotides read TGTGCCACCAGCAGAGATCTGGGACTAGCTCGTGAGCAGTTCTTC. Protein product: CATSRDLGLAREQFF.

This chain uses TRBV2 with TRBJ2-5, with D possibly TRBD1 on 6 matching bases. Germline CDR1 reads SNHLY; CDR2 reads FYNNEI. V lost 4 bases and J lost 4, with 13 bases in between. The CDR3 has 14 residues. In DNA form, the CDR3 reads TGTGCCAGCAGTGGGCAAACAGGGAGAGAGACCCAGTACTTC. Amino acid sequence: CASSGQTGRETQYF.

The CDR3 sequence: CASSSSGRKETQYF. The CDR3 DNA follows: TGTGCCAGCAGTTCTAGCGGGCGCAAAGAGACCCAGTACTTC. This chain links TRBV2 with TRBJ2-5; 8 nucleotides agree with TRBD2. Germline lookup yields CDR1 SNHLY and CDR2 FYNNEI. The J segment lost 3 bases and the V segment lost 5 bases, leaving 5 bases of the junction unmatched. This CDR3 is 14 amino acids long.

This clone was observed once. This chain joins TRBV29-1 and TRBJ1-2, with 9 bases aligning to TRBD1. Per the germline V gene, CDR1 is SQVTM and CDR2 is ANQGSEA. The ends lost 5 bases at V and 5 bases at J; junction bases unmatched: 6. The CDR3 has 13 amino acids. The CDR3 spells CSVSRDREYGYTF. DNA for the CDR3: TGCAGCGTTTCCCGGGACAGGGAATATGGCTACACCTTC.

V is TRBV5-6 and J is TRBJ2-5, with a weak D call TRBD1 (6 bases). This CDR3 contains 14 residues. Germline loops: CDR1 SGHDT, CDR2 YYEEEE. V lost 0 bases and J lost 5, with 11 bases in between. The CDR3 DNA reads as TGTGCCAGCAGCTTGGCAGGGGCTGGGGAGACCCAGTACTTC. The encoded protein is CASSLAGAGETQYF.

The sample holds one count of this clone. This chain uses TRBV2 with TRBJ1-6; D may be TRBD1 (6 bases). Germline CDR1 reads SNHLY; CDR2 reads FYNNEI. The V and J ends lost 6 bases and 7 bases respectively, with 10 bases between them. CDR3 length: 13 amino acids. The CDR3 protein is CASRGGPNSPLHF. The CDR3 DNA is TGTGCCAGCAGAGGGGGACCCAATTCACCCCTCCACTTT.

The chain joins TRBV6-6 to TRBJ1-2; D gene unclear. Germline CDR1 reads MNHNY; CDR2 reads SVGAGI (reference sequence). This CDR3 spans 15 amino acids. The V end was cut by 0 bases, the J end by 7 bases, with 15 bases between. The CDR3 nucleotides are TGTGCCAGCAGTTACTCAAGGACTCCGGTGGGTGGCTACACCTTC. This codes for CASSYSRTPVGGYTF.

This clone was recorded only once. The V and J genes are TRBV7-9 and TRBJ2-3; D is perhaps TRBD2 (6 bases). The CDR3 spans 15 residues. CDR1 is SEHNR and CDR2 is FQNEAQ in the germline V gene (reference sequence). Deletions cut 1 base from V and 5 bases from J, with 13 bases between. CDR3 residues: CASSLVYGGGDTQYF. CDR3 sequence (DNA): TGTGCCAGCAGCTTAGTGTACGGGGGTGGAGATACGCAGTATTTT.

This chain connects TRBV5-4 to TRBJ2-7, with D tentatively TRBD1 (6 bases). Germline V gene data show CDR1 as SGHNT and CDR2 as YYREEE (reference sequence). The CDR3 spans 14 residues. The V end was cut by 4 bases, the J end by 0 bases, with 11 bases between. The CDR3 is CASSPDSDSYEQYF. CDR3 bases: TGTGCCAGCAGCCCGGACAGCGACTCCTACGAGCAGTACTTC.

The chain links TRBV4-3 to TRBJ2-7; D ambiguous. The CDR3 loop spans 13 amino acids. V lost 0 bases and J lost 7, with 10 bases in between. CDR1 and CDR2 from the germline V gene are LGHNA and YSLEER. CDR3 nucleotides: TGCGCCAGCAGCCAAGACCAGGCTGGGGAGCAGTACTTC. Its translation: CASSQDQAGEQYF.

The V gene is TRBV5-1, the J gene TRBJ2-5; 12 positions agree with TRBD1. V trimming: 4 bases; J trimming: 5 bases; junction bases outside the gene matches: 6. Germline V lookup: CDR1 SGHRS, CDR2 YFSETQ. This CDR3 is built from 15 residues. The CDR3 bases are TGCGCCAGCAGCCCCGGGACAGGGGGCCGGGAGACCCAGTACTTC. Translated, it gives CASSPGTGGRETQYF.

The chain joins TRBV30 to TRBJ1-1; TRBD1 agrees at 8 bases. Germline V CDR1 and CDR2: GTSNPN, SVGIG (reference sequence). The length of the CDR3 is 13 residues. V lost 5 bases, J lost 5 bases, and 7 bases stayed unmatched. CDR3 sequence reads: CAWDRGKRTEAFF. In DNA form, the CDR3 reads TGTGCCTGGGACAGGGGAAAGCGTACTGAAGCTTTCTTT. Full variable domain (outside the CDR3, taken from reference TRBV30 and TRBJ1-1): SQTIHQWPATLVQPVGSPLSLECTVEGTSNPNLYWYRQAAGRGLQLLFYSVGIGQISSEVPQNLSASRPQDRQFILSSKKLLLSDSGFYLCAWDRGKRTEAFFGQGTRLTVV.

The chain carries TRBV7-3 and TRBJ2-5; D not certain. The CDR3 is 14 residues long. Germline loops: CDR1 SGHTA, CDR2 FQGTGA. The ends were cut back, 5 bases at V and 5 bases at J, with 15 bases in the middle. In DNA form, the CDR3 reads TGTGCCAGCAGCCGAGGCGGTTCGGGTGAGACCCAGTACTTC. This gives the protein CASSRGGSGETQYF.

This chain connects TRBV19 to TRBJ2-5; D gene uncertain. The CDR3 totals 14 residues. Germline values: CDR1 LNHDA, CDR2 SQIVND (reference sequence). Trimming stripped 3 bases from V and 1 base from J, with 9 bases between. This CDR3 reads CASSIRVAQETQYF. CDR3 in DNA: TGTGCCAGTAGTATCCGGGTAGCCCAAGAGACCCAGTACTTC.

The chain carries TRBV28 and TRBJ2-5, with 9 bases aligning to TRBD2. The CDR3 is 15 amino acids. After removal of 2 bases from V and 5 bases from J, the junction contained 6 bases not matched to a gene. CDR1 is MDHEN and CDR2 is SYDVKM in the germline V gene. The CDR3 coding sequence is TGTGCCAGCAGTTTAGGCCCTAGCGGGGAGGAGACCCAGTACTTC. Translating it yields CASSLGPSGEETQYF.

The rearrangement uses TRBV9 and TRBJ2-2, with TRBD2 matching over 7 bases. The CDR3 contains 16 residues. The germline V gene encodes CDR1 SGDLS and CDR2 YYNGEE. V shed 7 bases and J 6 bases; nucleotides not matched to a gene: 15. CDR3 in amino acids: CASSREAAPEAGELFF. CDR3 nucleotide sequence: TGTGCCAGCTCTCGGGAGGCGGCCCCGGAGGCCGGGGAGCTGTTTTTT.

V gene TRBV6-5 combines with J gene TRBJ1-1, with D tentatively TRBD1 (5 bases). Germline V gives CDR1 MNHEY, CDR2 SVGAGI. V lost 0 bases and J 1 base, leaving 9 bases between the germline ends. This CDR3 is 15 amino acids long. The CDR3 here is CASSYSRQQNTEAFF. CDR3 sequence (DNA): TGTGCCAGCAGTTACTCGAGACAGCAGAACACTGAAGCTTTCTTT.

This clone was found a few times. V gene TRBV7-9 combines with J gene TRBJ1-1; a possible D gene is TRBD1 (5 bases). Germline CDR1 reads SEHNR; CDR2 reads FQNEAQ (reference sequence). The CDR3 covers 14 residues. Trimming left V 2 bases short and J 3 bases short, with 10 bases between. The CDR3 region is CASSLYAGDTEAFF. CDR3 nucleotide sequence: TGTGCCAGCAGCTTATACGCGGGGGACACTGAAGCTTTCTTT.

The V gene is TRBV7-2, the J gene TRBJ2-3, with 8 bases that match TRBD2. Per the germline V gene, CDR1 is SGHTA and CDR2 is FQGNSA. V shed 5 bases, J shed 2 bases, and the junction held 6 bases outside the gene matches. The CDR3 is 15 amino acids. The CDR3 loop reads CASSPGGVITDTQYF. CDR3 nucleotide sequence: TGTGCCAGCAGCCCGGGGGGGGTTATCACAGATACGCAGTATTTT.